This T cell receptor (beta chain) was captured by sequencing in a study of blood T cells in healthy people across ages. Study outcomes and limitations: PBMC samples, being unsorted, prevented any conclusive comparison of naive and antigen-experienced cells.

Together with a sample-barcoded 5' primer, a J-beta primer mix was included in a second PCR lasting about 7 to 12 cycles. TCRdb re-analysed the 5' RACE reads in MiXCR, keeping a single row per CDR3 protein. Here the sample spans 500,000 to 550,000 distinct CDR3 sequences, about 25% being singletons. The CDR3 spans 15 residues. Per the germline V gene, CDR1 is SGHTA and CDR2 is FQGTGA. Concerning this clonotype: Its antigen is undetermined.

At least 5.5 micrograms of total RNA were extracted per sample. Another study also made use of these data, one on T cells of mothers and their children. That paper adds: Reads recorded for TCR beta CDR3 numbered over 10 million per mother and some 3.3 million per child. It was related mother-child pairs that showed slightly higher overlap than unrelated pairs, without reaching significance.

The clonotype originates from a boy younger than 18 in good health. The chain joins TRBV7-3 to TRBJ2-5; D gene unclear. The J call could be wrong; TRBJ2-7 is a better fit for the DNA end. Source material: blood. The CDR3 loop is CASSLFWTTPSEQYF. As DNA, the CDR3 is TGTGCCAGCAGCTTATTTTGGACCACCCCATCCGAGCAGTACTTC.